The clone carrying this TCR delta chain was seen a few times. TCRdb's protein for this DNA is that of a much larger clone and differs from the translation at residue 3, likely a read error; the protein shown is the DNA translation. The entry originates in a study of gamma-delta T cells after stem cell transplantation. TCRdb used CATT to re-call clones from the RT-PCR reads. The table has 2,000 to 3,000 delta-chain clones, about 2.9% seen once; the top ten hold approximately 55%. Germline CDR1 GEAIGNYY, CDR2 EKD. The CDR3 consists of 16 residues. The sequencing sample was made of gamma-delta T cells. This sequence originates from a human donor. It is not recorded whose cells these are; they may come from a transplant donor. The V call is TRDV2, the J call TRDJ1; D is possibly TRDD2 (6 bases). CDR3 nucleotide sequence: TGTGCCCGTGACACCGTTCCTTCCGCCCACACCGATAAACTCATCTTT. Protein: CARDTVPSAHTDKLIF.